These 11 T cell receptor beta chains were sequenced from one sample in a study of cytomegalovirus exposure and HLA in healthy donors. 60 Vbeta and 13 Jbeta primers were used in PCR. Repertoires were generated with immunoSEQ multiplex PCR, while TCRdb's copy carries only in-frame clones and drops some. The data contain tens of thousands of clones, 77% of them singletons. Input material: PBMCs. These receptors were obtained from a man aged 25 to 40 in good health and CMV-seronegative.

V usage is TRBV5-4 and J usage is TRBJ2-3, with 10 nucleotides matching TRBD2. This CDR3 is built from 15 residues. The J segment lost 1 base and the V segment lost 2 bases, leaving 1 base of the junction unmatched. Germline lookup yields CDR1 SGHNT and CDR2 YYREEE (reference sequence). The CDR3 reads CASSLGLAGTDTQYF. Here the CDR3 DNA reads TGTGCCAGCAGCTTAGGACTAGCGGGCACAGATACGCAGTATTTT.

There are a few counts of this clone. This chain joins TRBV15 and TRBJ1-3; maybe TRBD1 (6 bases). The CDR3 runs to 18 residues. Between the trimmed V and J ends, which lost 0 bases and 0 bases, there was a span of 15 bases. Per germline, CDR1 LNHNV and CDR2 YYDKDF (reference sequence). The chain's CDR3 is CATSRDLQGYLSGNTIYF. CDR3 DNA sequence: TGTGCCACCAGCAGAGATCTCCAGGGGTATCTCTCTGGAAACACCATATATTTT.

V gene TRBV6-1 combines with J gene TRBJ1-2, with 7 bases aligning to TRBD1. The CDR3 runs 14 residues. J gave up 1 base and V 6 bases, and 5 bases lay outside the gene matches. The germline V gene encodes CDR1 MNHNS and CDR2 SASEGT. The DNA for the CDR3 is TGTGCCAGCAGACCCGGACAGGTTAACTATGGCTACACCTTC. Amino acids: CASRPGQVNYGYTF.

CDR3 sequence: CASVLTGTGVQPQHF. The CDR3 nucleotides are TGTGCCAGTGTTTTGACCGGGACAGGGGTTCAGCCCCAGCATTTT. The chain joins TRBV19 to TRBJ1-5; TRBD1 agrees at 10 bases. Per the germline V gene, CDR1 is LNHDA and CDR2 is SQIVND (reference sequence). The J segment lost 6 bases and the V segment lost 8 bases, leaving 10 bases of the junction unmatched. The CDR3 totals 15 residues.

The V call is TRBV2, the J call TRBJ1-5; D unclear. CDR3 length equals 13 residues. The germline V gene has CDR1 SNHLY and CDR2 FYNNEI. Trimming stripped 3 bases from V and 0 bases from J, with 3 bases between. CDR3 amino acids: CASSERSNQPQHF. In DNA, the CDR3 is TGTGCCAGCAGTGAGCGTAGCAATCAGCCCCAGCATTTT.

The chain employs TRBV4-1 and TRBJ1-6, with 10 bases fitting TRBD1. Germline V gives CDR1 MGHRA, CDR2 YSYEKL. There are 14 residues in the CDR3. Trimming cost V 1 base and J 12 bases; bases outside gene matches: 3. The CDR3 reads CASSQGDRGIPLHF. CDR3 DNA: TGCGCCAGCAGCCAAGGGGACAGGGGAATACCCCTCCACTTT.

This clone was seen only a few times. The gene calls are TRBV7-8 and TRBJ2-7, with 10 bases fitting TRBD1. In germline, CDR1 is SGHVS, CDR2 FQNEAQ. Losses at the gene ends were 1 base for V and 3 bases for J; bases not matched to a gene: 9. This CDR3 is built from 17 residues. The CDR3 coding sequence is TGTGCCAGCAGCTTAGATCGGACAGGGGGAAAGAACTACGAGCAGTACTTC. Protein sequence: CASSLDRTGGKNYEQYF.

This clone has more than one count but fewer than ten. The chain combines TRBV28 with TRBJ1-3, with D possibly being TRBD1 (6 bases). Germline V CDR1 and CDR2: MDHEN, SYDVKM. Trimming shortened V by 6 bases and J by 4 bases, and 10 bases separated the two germline ends. This CDR3 comprises 13 residues. The CDR3 protein is CASSTGSGNTIYF. DNA for the CDR3: TGTGCCAGCAGCACAGGGTCAGGAAACACCATATATTTT.

About this clone: The sample holds other DNA sequences that translate to the same CDR3. This chain connects TRBV11-2 to TRBJ1-6; D perhaps matches TRBD1 (5 bases). Per germline, CDR1 SGHAT and CDR2 FQNNGV. Trimming pared 1 base from V and 6 bases from J, leaving 13 bases between. CDR3 length equals 16 residues. The CDR3 sequence: CASSLGQGPPNSPLHF. For the CDR3, the DNA is TGTGCCAGCAGCTTAGGGCAGGGCCCCCCTAATTCACCCCTCCACTTT.

The gene calls are TRBV13 and TRBJ2-7; 7 positions match TRBD1. The V segment lost 7 bases and the J segment 8 bases; nucleotides outside the gene matches: 11. Germline V gene sequence: CDR1 PRHDT, CDR2 FYEKMQ (reference sequence). CDR3 length: 13 amino acids. This CDR3 is CASTNRDSGKQYF. CDR3 sequence (DNA): TGTGCCAGCACCAACCGGGACAGCGGAAAGCAGTACTTC.

This rearrangement joins TRBV6-4 to TRBJ2-3; D might be TRBD2 (6 bases). In germline, CDR1 is MRHNA, CDR2 SNTAGT. The CDR3 has 16 amino acids. Trimming took 2 bases from V and 6 from J, leaving 18 bases between them. For the CDR3, the DNA is TGTGCCAGCAGTGACACGGGACTCGTTGGGCCGGATACGCAGTATTTT. Amino acid sequence: CASSDTGLVGPDTQYF.